The clone carrying this T cell receptor (beta chain) was seen more than once but under ten times. The CDR3 does not end in the conserved phenylalanine or tryptophan, so this is likely a read error. The DNA is left out, because the CDR3 cannot be placed on it with certainty; the CDR3 is given as TCRdb lists it. This entry comes from a study of read filtering for tumor transcriptome and immune sequencing. About the study: By R-ISS, stages I, II and III held about 8, 15 and 7 patients.

The CDR3 spans 15 residues, counting both ends. Germline CDR1 is MRHNA and CDR2 is SNTAGT. Molecular barcoded adaptors covering alpha/delta and beta/gamma chains were used on approximately 400 ng RNA. TCRdb ran MiXCR on the reads and lists one entry per CDR3 protein. The table records about 47,000 distinct CDR3 sequences, approximately 12% of them present only once. This sequence was found in a donor aged 40 or older with multiple myeloma. The specimen was a population of CD138-negative cells sorted from bone marrow. The chain links TRBV6-4 to TRBJ2-1; the table assigns TRBD2, which was not confirmed against the DNA. CDR3 in amino acids: CASSDTTSGYNEQIY.